This T cell receptor beta chain is from a study of blood T cell repertoires in COVID-19. This table comes from immunoSEQ multiplex PCR, and its TCRdb copy is limited to in-frame clones, with some not included. The sample consists of some 58,000 clones, about 81% of them appearing once. The CDR3 has 15 residues. The V and J ends lost 3 bases and 4 bases, in that order; junction bases with no gene match: 7. Per germline, CDR1 SGHRS and CDR2 YFSETQ. This chain joins TRBV5-1 and TRBJ1-2; TRBD1 matches at 9 bases. The sequencing input was peripheral blood. The TCR comes from a man in his fifties or sixties with COVID-19, enrolled during active disease. The CDR3 reads CASSSAGQGIYGYTF. The CDR3 region has the DNA TGCGCCAGCAGCTCAGCTGGACAGGGGATCTATGGCTACACCTTC.